This TCR beta chain appears in the sequencing data of a study of T cell responses to AZD1222 COVID-19 vaccine. As for the study in general: The analysis combined second doses at about 4 or about 12 weeks. Findings of the study overall: Researchers report vaccine-associated CD4 TCRs spanning spike, with dominance at 160-218 and 743-854. At study baseline, merely six AZD1222 recipients were seropositive. Females outnumbered males among donors, who were mostly white British; clonal diversity was possibly underestimated.

About this clone: Antigen unknown.

The V end was cut by 4 bases, the J end by 11 bases, with 11 bases between. Per germline, CDR1 SGHTA and CDR2 FQGNSA. The length of the CDR3 is 11 residues. Libraries were prepared by immunoSEQ multiplex PCR; TCRdb keeps only in-frame clonotypes and omits some of them. The table lists 110,000 or so clones, around 80% of them singletons. The sequenced sample was peripheral blood, obtained on day 0 of AZD1222 vaccination. This TCR derives from an adult in good health. The chain carries TRBV7-2 and TRBJ1-1; D may be TRBD1 (5 bases). The DNA for the CDR3 is TGTGCCAGCAGCTCTCGGGGGGACGCTTTCTTT. Amino acid sequence: CASSSRGDAFF. Using reference TRBV7-2 and TRBJ1-1 for the parts outside the CDR3, the full variable domain is GAGVSQSPSNKVTEKGKDVELRCDPISGHTALYWYRQSLGQGLEFLIYFQGNSAPDKSGLPSDRFSAERTGGSVSTLTIQRTQQEDSAVYLCASSSRGDAFFGQGTRLTVV.